This entry concerns a single TCR beta chain. This clonotype appeared many times. Base-call qualities are not available, and no considerably larger clone is one nucleotide away. The CDR3, from cysteine to phenylalanine, totals 15 residues. Only the CDR3 region is kept as DNA, spanning 45 bases read in frame from base 1. Relative to germline, V is 3 bases shorter and J is 0 bases shorter, with 11 bases between their ends. CDR1 MNHEY and CDR2 SVGAGI were looked up in the germline V gene. These data belong to a study of T cells after yellow fever vaccination (dated by TCRdb to about 2019). Notes on the research overall: Using CD3, CD45RA, CCR7 and CD95 staining, memory subsets (EM, EMRA, CM and Tscm) were sorted on a BD FACS Aria III. Sorting of memory subsets took place on days 0, 15 and 45 and at 18 months after primary vaccination, as well as on days 0, 15 and 45 after the 30-year booster. Bulk TCR alpha and beta repertoires were sequenced longitudinally to track T-cell clones before and after primary and booster YFV17D yellow fever vaccination. The SMART-Seq v4 Ultra Low Input RNA kit was used to prepare libraries from fractions with low cell numbers. Two healthy male donors, one aged 18 to 30 and one aged 30 to 40 years, made up the cohort. Blood samples were taken at several timepoints before and after primary and secondary immunization, and bulk PBMC replicates and cell subsets were isolated. Study-wide findings and limitations: On day 0, almost all vaccine-responding clonotypes were found to be below detection in the sorted memory subsets. Because the study included only a couple of donors, the extent to which the findings can be generalized is limited. The secondary T-cell response was found to be weaker but faster than the primary response, with a peak reached on day 5 rather than on day 15. Because abundant contaminating clonotypes from the bulk population could be contained in FACS-sorted repertoires, computational filtering was required. After the booster, most of the clones that had expanded following primary vaccination were detected again (96% of CD4 and around 90% of CD8), which suggests that memory was broadly maintained. A small fraction of clonotypes appeared in both the CD4 and CD8 compartments, likely as a result of convergent recombination.

Sample treatment or condition, as interpreted from the label and publication: live attenuated yellow fever vaccine strain. A standard Ficoll-Paque protocol was used to isolate PBMCs from peripheral blood. For sorted memory subsets, RNA extraction was done with the RNeasy Micro Kit. TCR cDNA was synthesized by 5'RACE template switching, which introduced a universal primer site and unique molecular identifiers. Priming of cDNA synthesis was performed from both the TCR alpha and TCR beta constant segments. Library amplification involved two PCR steps, and the second step added sample barcodes and sequencing adapters. Sequencing of libraries was done on Illumina HiSeq 2500 (2x100 bp) or NovaSeq (2x150 bp). In the source study's methods: Demultiplexing of reads and collapsing into UMI consensus sequences were performed with MIGEC, and V(D)J alignment was carried out with MiXCR. Vaccine-responding clonotypes were defined with edgeR using replicate PBMC samples, requiring FDR below 0.01 and a log2 fold change above 5 up to day 15. CD4 or CD8 identity was assigned to each bulk clonotype according to whether the clonotype was present at higher abundance in the sequenced CD4 repertoire or the sequenced CD8 repertoire. To estimate how each clone was distributed across memory phenotypes, clonotype frequencies in memory subsets were weighted by the numbers of FACS-sorted cells. TCRdb cleaned the public reads at Q25 with fastp, built clones with MiXCR and kept in-frame beta chains. Here each entry gathers all rows of one CDR3 protein and keeps the most common genes and DNA. The V and J calls were not made by the authors but by TCRdb's processing. This sample is represented by 4,500 to 6,000 distinct CDR3 sequences; under 8.5% of them were singletons. The leading ten clones occupy roughly three fifths of the sample.

The sequence was collected from a man aged 18 to 29 who received the YFV17D yellow fever vaccine. This chain is built from TRBV6-5 and TRBJ2-5, with the identity of the D gene unclear. The sample was PBMCs, either bulk or a sorted T-cell subset (CD4+, CD8+, memory, or dextramer-sorted; not recorded which), taken less than 16 days after the first yellow fever vaccination. CDR3 protein: CASSYGSGNQETQYF. Read as DNA, the sequence is TGTGCCAGCAGTTATGGTTCCGGCAACCAAGAGACCCAGTACTTC.